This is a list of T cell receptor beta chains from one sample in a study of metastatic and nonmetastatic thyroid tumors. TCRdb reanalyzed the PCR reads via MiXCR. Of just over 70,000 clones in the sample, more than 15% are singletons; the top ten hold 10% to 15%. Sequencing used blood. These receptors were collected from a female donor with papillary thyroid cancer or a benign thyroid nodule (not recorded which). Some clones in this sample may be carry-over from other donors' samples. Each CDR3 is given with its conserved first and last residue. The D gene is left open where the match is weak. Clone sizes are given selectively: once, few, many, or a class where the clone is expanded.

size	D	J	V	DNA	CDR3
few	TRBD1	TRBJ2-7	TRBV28	TGTGCCAGCAGTGCGGACAGGGAGTCCTACGAGCAGTACTTC	CASSADRESYEQYF
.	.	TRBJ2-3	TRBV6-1	TGTGCCAGCAGGGGCTGGGGACCGTACATTTCTAGCACAGATACGCAGTATTTT	CASRGWGPYISSTDTQYF
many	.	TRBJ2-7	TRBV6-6	TGTGCCAGCAGTTACTCTGACACCTACGAGCAGTACTTC	CASSYSDTYEQYF
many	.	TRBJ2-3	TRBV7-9	TGTGCCAGCAGCCCGACTACCCGAGAACTCACAGATACGCAGTATTTT	CASSPTTRELTDTQYF
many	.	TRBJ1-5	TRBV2	TGTGCCAGCAGTGCTCTACAGGGCAACAATCAGCCCCAGCATTTT	CASSALQGNNQPQHF
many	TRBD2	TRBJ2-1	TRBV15	TGTGCCACCAGCAGAGATCTCGGACTAGCGGGGGTGGGGCAGTTCTTC	CATSRDLGLAGVGQFF
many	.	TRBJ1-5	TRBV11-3	TGTGCCACCCCACAGCTCAATCAGCCCCAGCATTTT	CATPQLNQPQHF
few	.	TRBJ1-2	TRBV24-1	TGTGCCACCAGTCATCGGGCGGAAGTCTACACCTTC	CATSHRAEVYTF
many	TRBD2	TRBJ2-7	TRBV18	TGTGCCAGCTCACCGCCCACCCCGCGGACTAGCGGAACCTACGAGCAGTACTTC	CASSPPTPRTSGTYEQYF
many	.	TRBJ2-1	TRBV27	TGTGCCAGCAATCAGGACTCATACAATGAGCAGTTCTTC	CASNQDSYNEQFF
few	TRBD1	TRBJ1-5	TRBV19	TGTGCCAGTACCACCGGGGGACAGCCGAATCAGCCCCAGCATTTT	CASTTGGQPNQPQHF
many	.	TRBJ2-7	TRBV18	TGTGCCAGCTCACCACAAACAGTTTCCTACGAGCAGTACTTC	CASSPQTVSYEQYF
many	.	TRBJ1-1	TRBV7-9	TGTGCCAGCAGGGACACTGAAGCTTTCTTT	CASRDTEAFF
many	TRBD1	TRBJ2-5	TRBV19	TGTGCCAGTGCTCGGGACAGGGTAGAGACCCAGTACTTC	CASARDRVETQYF
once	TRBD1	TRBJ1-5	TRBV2	TGTGCCAGCAGTGCAGGGGGTGGCAATCAGCCCCAGCATTTT	CASSAGGGNQPQHF
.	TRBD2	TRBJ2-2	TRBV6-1	TGTGCCAGCAGTTGGAGGACTAGCCGACCTACCGGGGAGCTGTTTTTT	CASSWRTSRPTGELFF
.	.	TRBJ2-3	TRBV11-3	TGTGCCAGCAGCCTAGGGGGGGACGCAGATACGCAGTATTTT	CASSLGGDADTQYF
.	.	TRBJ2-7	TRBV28	TGTGCCAGCGCCGGGTACTCCTACGAGCAGTACTTC	CASAGYSYEQYF
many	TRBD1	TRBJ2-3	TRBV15	TGTGCCACCAGCAGAGATGACAGGGTAGTAGATACGCAGTATTTT	CATSRDDRVVDTQYF
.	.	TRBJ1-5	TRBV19	TGTGCCAGTAGTGGGGGGTTCAATCAGCCCCAGCATTTT	CASSGGFNQPQHF
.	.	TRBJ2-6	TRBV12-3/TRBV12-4	TGTGCCAGCAGGCCCAGGCAGGGGGGAGCCAACGTCCTGACTTTC	CASRPRQGGANVLTF
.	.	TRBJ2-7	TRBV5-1	TGCGCCAGCAGCGTTGGGTCCAGCTACGAGCAGTACTTC	CASSVGSSYEQYF
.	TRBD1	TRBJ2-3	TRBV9	TGTGCCAGCAGCGTAGACAGGGGGCTAACAGATACGCAGTATTTT	CASSVDRGLTDTQYF
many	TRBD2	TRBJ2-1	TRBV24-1	TGTGCCACCAGTGATTCGACTAGCGGGCCGCAGTTCTTC	CATSDSTSGPQFF